These 4 T cell receptor beta chains came from one sample sequenced in a study of beta chain features in type 1 diabetes. All of the isolated RNA was reverse transcribed, so expressed TCRB transcripts were sequenced. The assay was immunoSEQ multiplex PCR, and TCRdb's table has in-frame clones only and misses some. This table holds about 220,000 clones, 11% found once. The sequenced material came from central memory CD4+ T cells from blood. The receptors here all came from a man in his late teens or twenties in good health.

This clone was recorded many times. This chain connects TRBV2 to TRBJ1-3, with D perhaps matching TRBD1 (5 bases). There are 13 residues in the CDR3. Looked up from germline, CDR1 is SNHLY and CDR2 is FYNNEI. Trimming left V 11 bases short and J 4 bases short, with 15 bases between. CDR3 residues: CARLGTGGNTIYF. CDR3 DNA sequence: TGTGCCCGCCTGGGGACGGGCGGAAACACCATATATTTT.

This chain connects TRBV4-2 to TRBJ2-1; unclear D gene. Germline-derived CDR1 and CDR2 are LGHNA and YNFKEQ. The CDR3 consists of 15 residues. V lost 3 bases to trimming and J lost 11 bases, with 20 bases between them. CDR3: CASSHDVGSQVQQFF. The CDR3 DNA reads as TGTGCCAGCAGCCATGACGTCGGGTCCCAGGTACAGCAGTTCTTC.

The chain employs TRBV9 and TRBJ2-3, with TRBD2 matching 10 bases. The germline V gene has CDR1 SGDLS and CDR2 YYNGEE. J lost 7 bases, V lost 4 bases, and 12 bases had no gene match. This CDR3 is built from 16 residues. The CDR3 is CASSPRGLAGAYTQYF. The CDR3 region has the DNA TGTGCCAGCAGCCCTAGAGGGCTAGCGGGAGCTTATACGCAGTATTTT.

This clone was detected a few times. The chain couples TRBV18 to TRBJ1-2; 9 positions agree with TRBD1. V lost 4 bases, J lost 4 bases, and 1 base stayed unmatched. Germline V gene sequence: CDR1 KGHSH, CDR2 LQKENI. The CDR3 has 13 amino acids. CDR3: CASSQGQGYGYTF. As DNA, the CDR3 is TGTGCCAGCTCACAGGGACAGGGCTATGGCTACACCTTC.